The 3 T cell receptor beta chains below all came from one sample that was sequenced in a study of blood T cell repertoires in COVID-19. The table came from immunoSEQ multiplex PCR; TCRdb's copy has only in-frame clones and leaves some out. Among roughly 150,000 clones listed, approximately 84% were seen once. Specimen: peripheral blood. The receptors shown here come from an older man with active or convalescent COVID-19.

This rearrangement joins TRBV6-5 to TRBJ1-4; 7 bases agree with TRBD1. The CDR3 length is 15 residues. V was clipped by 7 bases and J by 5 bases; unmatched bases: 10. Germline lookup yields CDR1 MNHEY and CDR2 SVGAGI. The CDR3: CASMGAGTANEKLFF. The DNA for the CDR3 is TGTGCCAGCATGGGGGCCGGGACAGCGAATGAAAAACTGTTTTTT.

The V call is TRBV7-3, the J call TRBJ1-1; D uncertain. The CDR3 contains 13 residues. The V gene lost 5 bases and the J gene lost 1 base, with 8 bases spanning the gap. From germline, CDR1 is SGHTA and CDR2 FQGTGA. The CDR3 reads CASSRNTNTEAFF. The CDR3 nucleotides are TGTGCCAGCAGCCGCAACACGAACACTGAAGCTTTCTTT.

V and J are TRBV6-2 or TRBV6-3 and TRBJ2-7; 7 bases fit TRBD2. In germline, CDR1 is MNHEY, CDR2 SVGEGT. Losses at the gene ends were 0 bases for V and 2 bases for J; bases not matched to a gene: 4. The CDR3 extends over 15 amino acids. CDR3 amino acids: CASSYSLLATYEQYF. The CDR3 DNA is TGTGCCAGCAGTTACTCTCTACTAGCGACCTACGAGCAGTACTTC.